These T cell receptor beta chains were read from a single sample in a study of blood T cell repertoires in COVID-19. Only in-frame clones appear in the TCRdb table, and some are missing; sequencing was by immunoSEQ multiplex PCR. Here the sample spans some 150,000 clones, 82% being singletons. The material sequenced was peripheral blood. The source is a woman in her 70s with acute or convalescent COVID-19. The CDR3 runs from the conserved cysteine through the conserved F or W. The order of the fields is V gene, J gene, CDR3 protein.

v_call: TRBV28
j_call: TRBJ1-6
cdr3_aa: CASSYRGRISPLHF

v_call: TRBV30
j_call: TRBJ1-3
cdr3_aa: CAWSPKSIGNTIYF

v_call: TRBV27
j_call: TRBJ2-7
cdr3_aa: CASSFQGSPYEQYF

v_call: TRBV7-9
j_call: TRBJ2-5
cdr3_aa: CASSFASGQETQYF

v_call: TRBV2
j_call: TRBJ2-3
cdr3_aa: CASRAPLYTDTQYF

v_call: TRBV12-3/TRBV12-4
j_call: TRBJ1-2
cdr3_aa: CASSLEGRGGYTF

v_call: TRBV9
j_call: TRBJ2-7
cdr3_aa: CASSSTPTGAEQYF

v_call: TRBV7-9
j_call: TRBJ1-3
cdr3_aa: CASSLGRLFSDTIYF

v_call: TRBV5-1
j_call: TRBJ1-4
cdr3_aa: CASSLDGQGASEKLFF

v_call: TRBV7-2
j_call: TRBJ2-5
cdr3_aa: CASSLGLAGGKETQYF

v_call: TRBV10-3
j_call: TRBJ2-3
cdr3_aa: CAISEIGTAPDTQYF

v_call: TRBV29-1
j_call: TRBJ2-5
cdr3_aa: CSAVDRGQETQYF

v_call: TRBV10-3
j_call: TRBJ2-1
cdr3_aa: CAISDPGLDAFGEQFF

v_call: TRBV5-1
j_call: TRBJ2-3
cdr3_aa: CASSAGRGGGTDTQYF

v_call: TRBV30
j_call: TRBJ2-3
cdr3_aa: CAWRGLAGSTDTQYF

v_call: TRBV5-6
j_call: TRBJ2-3
cdr3_aa: CASSLALLGASGGTDTQYF

v_call: TRBV5-1
j_call: TRBJ1-1
cdr3_aa: CASSDRREAFF

v_call: TRBV21-1
j_call: TRBJ2-1
cdr3_aa: CASTSLAGPRNEQFF

v_call: TRBV5-1
j_call: TRBJ1-5
cdr3_aa: CASSLASGDKGQPQHF

v_call: TRBV6-5
j_call: TRBJ1-2
cdr3_aa: CASSGSQGMGYGYTF

v_call: TRBV2
j_call: TRBJ1-4
cdr3_aa: CASSEWTGGEKLFF

v_call: TRBV2
j_call: TRBJ2-7
cdr3_aa: CASSLAGGLIYEQYF

v_call: TRBV5-4
j_call: TRBJ2-5
cdr3_aa: CASSLQAGGRETQYF

v_call: TRBV28
j_call: TRBJ1-5
cdr3_aa: CASRLSGWNNQPQHF

v_call: TRBV6-2/TRBV6-3
j_call: TRBJ2-1
cdr3_aa: CASSFRTIYNEQFF

v_call: TRBV30
j_call: TRBJ2-5
cdr3_aa: CAWNSKGGRETQYF

v_call: TRBV6-1
j_call: TRBJ1-2
cdr3_aa: CASSGGLLGARDGYTF

v_call: TRBV7-6
j_call: TRBJ1-1
cdr3_aa: CASSPSPPGISNTEAFF

v_call: TRBV30
j_call: TRBJ1-2
cdr3_aa: CAWSVGRDYGYTF

v_call: TRBV11-2
j_call: TRBJ2-1
cdr3_aa: CASSLVQGHNEQFF

v_call: TRBV5-4
j_call: TRBJ2-3
cdr3_aa: CASSPDSSPTDTQYF

v_call: TRBV30
j_call: TRBJ2-5
cdr3_aa: CAWSTSGGRQETQYF

v_call: TRBV28
j_call: TRBJ2-1
cdr3_aa: CASSPIAGGSYNEQFF

v_call: TRBV6-4
j_call: TRBJ2-2
cdr3_aa: CASSEKTGGNTGELFF

v_call: TRBV11-2
j_call: TRBJ2-3
cdr3_aa: CASSRLGTRGEDTQYF

v_call: TRBV5-1
j_call: TRBJ1-4
cdr3_aa: CASSLDGWAATNEKLFF

v_call: TRBV28
j_call: TRBJ1-1
cdr3_aa: CASSTYRNTEAFF

v_call: TRBV3-1/TRBV3-2
j_call: TRBJ1-2
cdr3_aa: CASSPDSNYGYTF

v_call: TRBV4-3
j_call: TRBJ2-7
cdr3_aa: CASSPRGGYEQYF

v_call: TRBV28
j_call: TRBJ1-1
cdr3_aa: CASSTRTGEAFF

v_call: TRBV3-1/TRBV3-2
j_call: TRBJ2-1
cdr3_aa: CASSQEAPPRNEQFF

v_call: TRBV30
j_call: TRBJ2-7
cdr3_aa: CAWSGDRAYYEQYF

v_call: TRBV5-5
j_call: TRBJ2-1
cdr3_aa: CASSLTSGSYNEQFF

v_call: TRBV29-1
j_call: TRBJ2-3
cdr3_aa: CSGSRGDTQYF

v_call: TRBV5-1
j_call: TRBJ2-1
cdr3_aa: CASSLSGLVGNEQFF

v_call: TRBV19
j_call: TRBJ2-7
cdr3_aa: CASSTNRGYYEQYF

v_call: TRBV4-2
j_call: TRBJ2-7
cdr3_aa: CASSRDGLTGGIDEQYF

v_call: TRBV5-8
j_call: TRBJ2-1
cdr3_aa: CASSLSEGVIYNEQFF

v_call: TRBV5-1
j_call: TRBJ2-4
cdr3_aa: CASSLTGGEAKNIQYF

v_call: TRBV7-3
j_call: TRBJ2-1
cdr3_aa: CASSSTSGGATEQFF

v_call: TRBV4-2
j_call: TRBJ2-3
cdr3_aa: CASSPPLLGLAGGGSTDTQYF

v_call: TRBV7-3
j_call: TRBJ2-3
cdr3_aa: CASSIRGTQYF

v_call: TRBV24-1
j_call: TRBJ2-3
cdr3_aa: CATSDWSGGGDTQYF

v_call: TRBV6-6
j_call: TRBJ2-7
cdr3_aa: CASSPYPYEQYF

v_call: TRBV4-2
j_call: TRBJ1-2
cdr3_aa: CASSHGTGEHGYTF

v_call: TRBV15
j_call: TRBJ1-1
cdr3_aa: CATSWDRVENTEAFF

v_call: TRBV20-1
j_call: TRBJ2-1
cdr3_aa: CSASNAKASSYNEQFF